This is a list of T cell receptor beta chains from one sample in a study of shared clonotypes between healthy human individuals. Libraries were prepared by immunoSEQ multiplex PCR; TCRdb keeps only in-frame clonotypes and omits some of them. Among over a million clones, around 97% were seen once, and the ten largest hold 0.95% to 1.5%. The sequenced sample was naive CD4+ T cells sorted from blood. All receptors derive from a man aged 30 to 39 in good health. Each CDR3 is given with its conserved first and last residue. Expanded clones are given a class, and other clones once, few, many or no size at all.

V gene	clone size	J gene	CDR3 protein
TRBV7-2	few	TRBJ2-7	CASSQDRTDEQYF
TRBV28	-	TRBJ1-2	CASSLLGTDPGYTF
TRBV19	-	TRBJ2-2	CASSTRGNAGELFF
TRBV29-1	-	TRBJ1-2	CSVENGGYTF
TRBV7-9	-	TRBJ1-6	CASSRTGDNSPLHF
TRBV7-6	-	TRBJ2-5	CASRRPGDSETQYF
TRBV7-2	-	TRBJ2-1	CASSLVASSYEQFF
TRBV7-6	-	TRBJ1-1	CASSSSQGASTEAFF
TRBV6-1	-	TRBJ2-6	CASSVDRAGANVLTF
TRBV11-3	-	TRBJ2-7	CASSFGVGLSYEQYF
TRBV18	-	TRBJ2-1	CASSPGSAGDNEQFF
TRBV5-6	-	TRBJ2-7	CASSQFQKPRGVHEQYF
TRBV2	-	TRBJ2-3	CASSVLDYTDTQYF
TRBV5-3	-	TRBJ2-7	CARSLHIRESYEQYF
TRBV29-1	-	TRBJ1-1	CSVPWGSTEAFF
TRBV9	-	TRBJ2-1	CASSVASGGYNEQFF
TRBV19	-	TRBJ2-2	CASSGGGVLAGGWLFF
TRBV27	-	TRBJ2-3	CASSLWLGQGGDTQYF
TRBV7-2	-	TRBJ2-1	CASSLAGLAGEGEQFF
TRBV7-8	-	TRBJ1-1	CASSLLDRLNTEAFF
TRBV27	-	TRBJ2-7	CASGGVRLAGGPEQYF
TRBV21-1	-	TRBJ2-7	CASSKGQLYEQYF
TRBV18	once	TRBJ1-3	CASSPTGGHSGNTIYF
TRBV6-5	-	TRBJ2-2	CASSLAGAYKIGELFF
TRBV10-2	once	TRBJ2-1	CASSEGGGTYNEQFF
TRBV19	-	TRBJ1-5	CASSPDTPGQGDQPQHF
TRBV28	-	TRBJ2-7	CASSLEGLGKDYEQYF
TRBV5-5	-	TRBJ1-1	CASRSAGVGTEAFF
TRBV12-1	-	TRBJ2-1	CASSFWGNNNEQFF